The clone carrying this T cell receptor beta chain was observed many times. As yet, its antigen is unknown. From RNA transcripts, TCR beta CDR3 regions were amplified. The study used the HTBI primer set for a first-round RT-PCR of the TCR CDR3. TCRdb re-called the multiplex PCR reads through MiXCR, storing one row per CDR3 protein. The table shows some 510,000 distinct CDR3 sequences, with around 21% occurring only once. Trimming took 5 bases from V and 3 from J, leaving 11 bases between them. The CDR3 has 13 amino acids. Per the germline V gene, CDR1 is SGHRS and CDR2 is YFSETQ. The entry originates in a study of T cells in Graves' hyperthyroidism and ophthalmopathy. Study outcomes and limitations: By a 13 V-J model, ophthalmopathy was set apart from stable hyperthyroidism.

Every diagnosis used clinical symptoms, serum thyroxine and TRAb, thyroid ultrasound and orbital computed tomography. The gene calls are TRBV5-1 and TRBJ1-2; D gene unclear. This TCR came from a man aged 18 to 30 with Graves' hyperthyroidism. Sequencing was performed on blood. Here the CDR3 reads CASSIRVDYGYTF. The CDR3 DNA follows: TGCGCCAGCAGTATAAGGGTAGACTATGGCTACACCTTC.